This entry lists 26 T cell receptor beta chains sequenced from one sample in a study of beta chain features in type 1 diabetes. Expressed TCRB transcripts got sequenced, as all isolated RNA was reverse transcribed. Profiling relied on immunoSEQ multiplex PCR, and the TCRdb table lists in-frame clones only, not all of them. The repertoire holds 400,000 to 500,000 clones, with around 13% as singletons. Sequenced input: naive CD4+ T cells from blood. The origin of the receptors is a man younger than 45 in good health.

The rearrangement uses TRBV7-6 and TRBJ2-1; 8 bases are a match to TRBD1. V lost 0 bases, J lost 10 bases, and 5 bases stayed unmatched. CDR1 and CDR2 from the germline V gene are SGHVS and FNYEAQ. The CDR3 has 14 residues. As DNA, the CDR3 is TGTGCCAGCAGCTTAGCTGGACAGGGAGTAGAGCAGTTCTTC. As protein: CASSLAGQGVEQFF.

The count of this clone is one. The chain combines TRBV25-1 with TRBJ2-7; D not certain. The CDR3 totals 13 residues. Germline V gives CDR1 MGHDK, CDR2 SYGVNS. The ends were cut back, 4 bases at V and 1 base at J, with 8 bases in the middle. The CDR3: CASSGRISYEQYF. CDR3 nucleotide sequence: TGTGCCAGCAGTGGAAGGATATCCTACGAGCAGTACTTC.

This clone has ten or more counts. This chain uses TRBV2 with TRBJ2-7; the match to TRBD2 covers 8 bases. The CDR3 sequence is 15 residues long. Trimming removed 1 base from V and 1 base from J; junction bases left unmatched: 3. Germline assignment: CDR1 SNHLY and CDR2 FYNNEI. Written as DNA, the CDR3 is TGTGCCAGCAGTGAAGGACTAGCGACGTCCTACGAGCAGTACGTC. Translating it yields CASSEGLATSYEQYV.

The rearrangement uses TRBV15 and TRBJ2-7; 10 bases map to TRBD2. The CDR3 runs 15 residues. The ends lost 1 base at V and 7 bases at J; junction bases unmatched: 7. Germline CDR1 is LNHNV and CDR2 is YYDKDF (reference sequence). CDR3 sequence: CATSRGLAGIGEQYV. CDR3 DNA: TGTGCCACCAGCAGAGGACTAGCGGGTATCGGGGAGCAGTACGTC.

The chain recombines TRBV7-2 with TRBJ1-1; D is uncertain. The CDR3 is 13 residues long. V gave up 1 base and J gave up 7 bases, with 10 bases separating them. Germline-derived CDR1 and CDR2 are SGHTA and FQGNSA. The CDR3 sequence: CASSLVTADEAFF. Here the CDR3 DNA reads TGTGCCAGCAGCTTAGTAACAGCAGATGAAGCTTTCTTT.

The CDR3 region has the DNA TGTGCCACCAGTCTGGGCGGGAGTTACAATGAGCAGTTCTTC. It codes for CATSLGGSYNEQFF. J is TRBJ2-1 and V is TRBV15; TRBD2 matches 7 bases. V gave up 6 bases and J gave up 4 bases; unmatched junction bases: 6. The length of the CDR3 is 14 residues. Germline V lookup: CDR1 LNHNV, CDR2 YYDKDF (reference sequence).

The rearrangement joins TRBV29-1 to TRBJ1-1; D unresolved. Trimming pared 7 bases from V and 2 bases from J, leaving 17 bases between. There are 14 residues in the CDR3. Germline CDR1 and CDR2: SQVTM and ANQGSEA. The CDR3 bases are TGCAGCGCCGTTTCGCAACAGATAAACACTGAAGCTTTCTTT. It yields the protein CSAVSQQINTEAFF.

The chain recombines TRBV30 with TRBJ2-1; no reliable D call. Trimming stripped 5 bases from V and 4 bases from J, with 15 bases between. Germline CDR1 GTSNPN, CDR2 SVGIG (reference sequence). CDR3 length: 14 residues. CDR3 sequence: CAWGPDRTYNEQFF. The CDR3 DNA reads as TGTGCCTGGGGGCCGGACCGAACGTACAATGAGCAGTTCTTC.

Note on this clone: Other DNA sequences within the sample encode an identical CDR3. The V and J genes are TRBV15 and TRBJ1-5; no firm D call. The germline gives CDR1 LNHNV, CDR2 YYDKDF (reference sequence). The CDR3 runs 14 residues. The V end lost 0 bases, the J end lost 2 bases, and 5 bases lay between the germline ends. The CDR3 nucleotides read TGTGCCACCAGCAGAGATGGGGGCAATCAGCCCCAGCATTTT. This sequence encodes CATSRDGGNQPQHF.

This clone was counted between two and nine times. One end of the junction does not line up with germline, which may come from a read error. The chain combines TRBV7-7 with TRBJ2-1; weak D call: TRBD2 (7 bases). CDR1 and CDR2 from the germline V gene are SSHAT and FNYEAQ (reference sequence). This CDR3 has 13 amino acids. The CDR3 DNA reads as TGTGCTAGCAGCCCCGCGGGGGCGAATGAGCAGTTCTTC. It is translated as CASSPAGANEQFF.

This chain connects TRBV30 to TRBJ1-1, with D perhaps TRBD1 (5 bases). This CDR3 region has 13 residues. With 0 bases removed from V and 1 base from J, the gap between germline ends came to 6 bases. Germline CDR1 and CDR2: GTSNPN and SVGIG (reference sequence). CDR3 DNA: TGTGCCTGGAGTGTAGGGGCGAACACTGAAGCTTTCTTT. Protein: CAWSVGANTEAFF.

Many counts were recorded for this clone. This chain uses TRBV7-9 with TRBJ1-1; D ambiguous. V was pared by 7 bases and J by 0 bases, with 12 bases between. Germline values: CDR1 SEHNR, CDR2 FQNEAQ (reference sequence). This CDR3 region has 14 residues. CDR3 DNA sequence: TGTGCCAGCACGAAATCTGAGATGAACACTGAAGCTTTCTTT. This encodes CASTKSEMNTEAFF.

The V gene is TRBV27, the J gene TRBJ2-1, with 7 bases identical to TRBD1. The CDR3 is 16 amino acids. Germline values: CDR1 MNHEY, CDR2 SMNVEV (reference sequence). J lost 4 bases, V lost 6 bases, and 12 bases had no gene match. The CDR3 nucleotides read TGTGCCAGCAGGCACTCGACCGGGACAGTATACAATGAGCAGTTCTTC. Translating it yields CASRHSTGTVYNEQFF.

In this sample, this clone turned up a few times. This chain connects TRBV7-9 to TRBJ1-2, with D hard to call. Per the germline V gene, CDR1 is SEHNR and CDR2 is FQNEAQ (reference sequence). This CDR3 contains 13 residues. Deletions cut 1 base from V and 4 bases from J, with 7 bases between. The CDR3 is CASSLGLTYGYTF. The CDR3 DNA is TGTGCCAGCAGCTTAGGCTTAACCTATGGCTACACCTTC.

This clone was seen more than once but under ten times. The chain couples TRBV9 to TRBJ2-2; tentative D call: TRBD2 (5 bases). The germline gives CDR1 SGDLS, CDR2 YYNGEE. The CDR3 is made up of 15 amino acids. Trimming stripped 5 bases from V and 9 bases from J, with 20 bases between. The CDR3 DNA is TGTGCCAGCAGTAGAGGGAATTCGTTTCGGAGGGAGCTGTTTTTT. It is translated as CASSRGNSFRRELFF.

This clone was observed a few times. The same CDR3 is also encoded by other DNA sequences in this sample. CDR3 sequence: CASSLGQGREQFF. The CDR3 DNA reads as TGTGCCAGCAGCTTAGGACAGGGTCGCGAGCAGTTCTTC. The chain combines TRBV5-6 with TRBJ2-1, with TRBD1 identical over 8 bases. CDR1 SGHDT and CDR2 YYEEEE come from the germline V gene. CDR3 length equals 13 residues. Trimming cost V 2 bases and J 10 bases; bases outside gene matches: 5. Combining the CDR3 with reference TRBV5-6 and TRBJ2-1 gives the whole variable domain DAGVTQSPTHLIKTRGQQVTLRCSPKSGHDTVSWYQQALGQGPQFIFQYYEEEERQRGNFPDRFSGHQFPNYSSELNVNALLLGDSALYLCASSLGQGREQFFGPGTRLTVL.

The V call is TRBV7-9, the J call TRBJ2-1; 7 nucleotides agree with TRBD2. Germline assignment: CDR1 SEHNR and CDR2 FQNEAQ (reference sequence). The CDR3 runs 16 residues. Trimming at V came to 1 base and at J to 5 bases, leaving 8 bases not matched to a gene. The CDR3 protein is CASSLGVWAGDNEQFF. CDR3 nucleotides: TGTGCCAGCAGCTTAGGGGTGTGGGCGGGGGACAATGAGCAGTTCTTC.

The J gene is TRBJ1-4, the V gene TRBV9, with D perhaps TRBD1 (5 bases). Germline V CDR1 and CDR2: SGDLS, YYNGEE. V lost 4 bases and J lost 12, with 10 bases in between. This CDR3 is built from 11 residues. As DNA, the CDR3 is TGTGCCAGCAGCTCCCCGGGGGAACTGTTTTTT. Its protein is CASSSPGELFF.

This clone was seen only a few times. The J gene is TRBJ2-1, the V gene TRBV29-1, with D perhaps matching TRBD1 (7 bases). Trimming removed 6 bases from V and 5 bases from J, with 14 bases in between. In germline, CDR1 is SQVTM, CDR2 ANQGSEA. This CDR3 comprises 13 residues. CDR3 amino acids: CSVAGTANNEQFF. The CDR3, as DNA: TGCAGCGTGGCGGGGACAGCTAACAATGAGCAGTTCTTC.

The rearrangement joins TRBV7-6 to TRBJ2-1; D is ambiguous. The CDR3 covers 13 residues. Germline V gene data show CDR1 as SGHVS and CDR2 as FNYEAQ. Trimming left V 2 bases short and J 5 bases short, with 7 bases between. The DNA for the CDR3 is TGTGCCAGCAGCTTACCAGGCCACAATGAGCAGTTCTTC. The encoded protein is CASSLPGHNEQFF. Complete variable domain (other parts from reference TRBV7-6 and TRBJ2-1): GAGVSQSPRYKVTKRGQDVALRCDPISGHVSLYWYRQALGQGPEFLTYFNYEAQQDKSGLPNDRFSAERPEGSISTLTIQRTEQRDSAMYRCASSLPGHNEQFFGPGTRLTVL.

The V and J genes are TRBV6-5 and TRBJ2-5, with 10 bases identical to TRBD2. This CDR3 has 14 amino acids. Germline V gene data show CDR1 as MNHEY and CDR2 as SVGAGI. V lost 5 bases, J lost 4 bases, and 4 bases stayed unmatched. CDR3 region: CASSSGRVGETQYF. CDR3 coding DNA: TGTGCCAGCAGTAGCGGGAGGGTCGGAGAGACCCAGTACTTC.

The chain carries TRBV7-2 and TRBJ2-6, with D maybe TRBD1 (5 bases). This CDR3 is built from 16 residues. Germline lookup yields CDR1 SGHTA and CDR2 FQGNSA. V was shortened by 3 bases and J by 2 bases, with 11 bases between the two germline ends. In nucleotides, the CDR3 is TGTGCCAGCAGCTTGGCAGGGAACCCTGGGGCCAACGTCCTGACTTTC. Amino acid sequence: CASSLAGNPGANVLTF.

This clone was observed a handful of times. The chain carries TRBV6-1 and TRBJ2-1; 9 nucleotides align to TRBD2. Germline CDR1 is MNHNS and CDR2 is SASEGT. CDR3 length: 12 residues. Losses at the gene ends were 8 bases for V and 8 bases for J; bases not matched to a gene: 4. CDR3 DNA sequence: TGTGCCAGCGGAGCGGGAGGTTATGAGCAGTTCTTC. Protein sequence: CASGAGGYEQFF.

J is TRBJ2-5 and V is TRBV5-1, with D unclear. The CDR3 covers 14 residues. The V gene's germline CDR1 is SGHRS and CDR2 YFSETQ. V was cut by 3 bases and J by 2 bases, with 11 bases left in between. CDR3 nucleotides: TGCGCCAGCAGCTCTTCGGATTATCAAGAGACCCAGTACTTC. Its translation is CASSSSDYQETQYF.

This clone was counted between two and nine times. Other DNA sequences in this specimen translate into the identical CDR3. V and J are TRBV7-2 and TRBJ2-1; possible D gene TRBD2, 5 bases. Trimming removed 1 base at V and 1 base at J, with 5 bases between. CDR1 SGHTA and CDR2 FQGNSA come from the germline V gene. This CDR3 is built from 14 residues. The CDR3 here is CASSLGGSYNEQFF. CDR3 bases: TGTGCCAGCAGCTTAGGAGGGTCCTACAATGAGCAGTTCTTC.

This clone was counted between two and nine times. This rearrangement joins TRBV2 to TRBJ1-4; no clear D gene. Trimming removed 3 bases at V and 10 bases at J, with 9 bases between. Germline V gene lookup returns CDR1 SNHLY and CDR2 FYNNEI. The CDR3 spans 12 residues. CDR3 protein: CASSDNGGKLFF. The CDR3 DNA follows: TGTGCCAGCAGTGATAACGGAGGAAAACTGTTTTTT.